A single sample gave rise to the 4 T cell receptor beta chains below, sequenced in a study of T cell repertoires and HLA-DP antigens. No antigen has been assigned to these receptors. Using immunoSEQ multiplex PCR, the repertoire was profiled, and TCRdb retains in-frame clones only, with some absent. The sample yields approximately 100,000 clones, more than 75% seen once. Sequenced: CD4+ T cells from PBMCs. The receptors were gathered from a middle-aged man in good health and CMV-seronegative.

The chain is built from TRBV18 and TRBJ1-5; D call uncertain. The germline V and J ends were trimmed by 2 bases and 5 bases, with 10 bases remaining between them. The CDR3 length is 14 residues. CDR1 and CDR2 from the germline V gene are KGHSH and LQKENI. In DNA form, the CDR3 reads TGTGCCAGCTCACCAAAAGCAGGCGATCAGCCCCAGCATTTT. Its protein is CASSPKAGDQPQHF.

The chain combines TRBV6-1 with TRBJ1-3; D is undetermined. Deletions cut 5 bases from V and 3 bases from J, with 11 bases between. CDR3 length equals 14 residues. CDR1 is MNHNS, CDR2 SASEGT, per germline. The CDR3 here is CASSPGWVGNTIYF. For the CDR3, the DNA is TGTGCCAGCAGTCCCGGGTGGGTTGGAAACACCATATATTTT.

The rearrangement links TRBV5-1 to TRBJ1-2, with 7 positions matching TRBD1. V shed 0 bases, J shed 1 base, and the junction held 3 bases outside the gene matches. The CDR3 is made up of 15 amino acids. Germline assignment: CDR1 SGHRS and CDR2 YFSETQ. CDR3 nucleotide sequence: TGCGCCAGCAGCTTGGGGGCAGGGGGTAACTATGGCTACACCTTC. Protein sequence: CASSLGAGGNYGYTF.

This chain uses TRBV5-1 with TRBJ1-4, with D unresolved. CDR1 and CDR2 from the germline V gene are SGHRS and YFSETQ. The CDR3 covers 15 residues. The germline V and J ends were trimmed by 0 bases and 0 bases, with 6 bases remaining between them. DNA of the CDR3: TGCGCCAGCAGCTTGGTGGCAGCAACTAATGAAAAACTGTTTTTT. Its translation is CASSLVAATNEKLFF.